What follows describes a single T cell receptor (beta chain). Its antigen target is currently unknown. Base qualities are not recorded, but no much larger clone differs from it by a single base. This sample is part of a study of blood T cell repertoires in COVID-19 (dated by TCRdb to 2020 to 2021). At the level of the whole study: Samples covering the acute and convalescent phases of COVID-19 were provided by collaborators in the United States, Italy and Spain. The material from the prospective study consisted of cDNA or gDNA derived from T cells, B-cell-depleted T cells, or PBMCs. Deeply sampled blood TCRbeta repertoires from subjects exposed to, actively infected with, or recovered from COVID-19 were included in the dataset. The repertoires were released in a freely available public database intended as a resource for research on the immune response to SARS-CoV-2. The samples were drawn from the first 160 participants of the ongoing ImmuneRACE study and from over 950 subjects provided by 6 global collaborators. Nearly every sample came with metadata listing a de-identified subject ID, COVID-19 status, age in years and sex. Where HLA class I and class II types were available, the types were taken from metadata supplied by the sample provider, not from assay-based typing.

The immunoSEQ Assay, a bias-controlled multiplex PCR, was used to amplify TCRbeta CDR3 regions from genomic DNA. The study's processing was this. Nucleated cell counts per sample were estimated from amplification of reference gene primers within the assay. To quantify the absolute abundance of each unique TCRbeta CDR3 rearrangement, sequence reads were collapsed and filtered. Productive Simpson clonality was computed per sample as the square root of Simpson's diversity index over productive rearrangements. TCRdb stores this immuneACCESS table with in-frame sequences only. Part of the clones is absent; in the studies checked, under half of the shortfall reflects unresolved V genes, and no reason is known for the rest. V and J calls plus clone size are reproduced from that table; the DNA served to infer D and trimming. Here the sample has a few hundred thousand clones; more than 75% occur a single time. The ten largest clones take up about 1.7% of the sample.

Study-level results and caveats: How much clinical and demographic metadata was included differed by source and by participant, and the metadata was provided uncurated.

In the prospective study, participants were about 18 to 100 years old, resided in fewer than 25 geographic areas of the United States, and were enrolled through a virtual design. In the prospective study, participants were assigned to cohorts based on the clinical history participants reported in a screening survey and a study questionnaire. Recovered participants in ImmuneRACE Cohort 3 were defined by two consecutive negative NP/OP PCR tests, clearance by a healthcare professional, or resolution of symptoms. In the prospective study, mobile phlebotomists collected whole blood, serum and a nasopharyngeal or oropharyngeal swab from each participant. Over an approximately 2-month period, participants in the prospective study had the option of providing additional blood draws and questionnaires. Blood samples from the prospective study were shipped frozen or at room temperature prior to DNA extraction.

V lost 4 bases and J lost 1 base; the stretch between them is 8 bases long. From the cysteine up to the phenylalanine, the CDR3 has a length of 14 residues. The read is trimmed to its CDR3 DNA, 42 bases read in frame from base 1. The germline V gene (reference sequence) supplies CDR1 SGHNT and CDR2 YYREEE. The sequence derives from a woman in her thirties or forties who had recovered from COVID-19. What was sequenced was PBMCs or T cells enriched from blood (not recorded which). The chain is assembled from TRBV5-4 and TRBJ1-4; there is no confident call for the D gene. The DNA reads TGTGCCAGCAGCCAGGTTGGAACTAATGAAAAACTGTTTTTT. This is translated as CASSQVGTNEKLFF.